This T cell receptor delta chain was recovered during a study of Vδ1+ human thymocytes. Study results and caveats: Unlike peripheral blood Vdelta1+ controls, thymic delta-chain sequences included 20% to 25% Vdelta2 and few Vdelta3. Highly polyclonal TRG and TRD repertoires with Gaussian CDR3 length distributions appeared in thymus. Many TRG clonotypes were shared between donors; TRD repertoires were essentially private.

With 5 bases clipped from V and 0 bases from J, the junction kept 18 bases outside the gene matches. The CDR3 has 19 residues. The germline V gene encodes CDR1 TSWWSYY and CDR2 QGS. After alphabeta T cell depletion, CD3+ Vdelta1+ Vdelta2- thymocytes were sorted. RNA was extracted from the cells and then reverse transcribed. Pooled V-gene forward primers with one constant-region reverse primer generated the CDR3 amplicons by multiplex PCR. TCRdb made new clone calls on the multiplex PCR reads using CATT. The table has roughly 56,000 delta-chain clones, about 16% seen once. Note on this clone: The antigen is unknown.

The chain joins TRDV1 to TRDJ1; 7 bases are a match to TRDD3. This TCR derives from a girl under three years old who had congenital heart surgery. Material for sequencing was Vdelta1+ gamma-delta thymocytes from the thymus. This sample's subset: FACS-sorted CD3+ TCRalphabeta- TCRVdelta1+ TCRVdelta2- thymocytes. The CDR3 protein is CALGPPTPWGGLYTDKLIF. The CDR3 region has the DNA TGTGCTCTTGGGCCCCCTACTCCCTGGGGGGGCCTTTACACCGATAAACTCATCTTT.